The clone carrying this T cell receptor (beta chain) was found many times. CDR1 is SEHNR and CDR2 is FQNEAQ in the germline V gene (reference sequence). Trimming at V came to 5 bases and at J to 6 bases, leaving 3 bases not matched to a gene. The CDR3 contains 12 residues. This entry comes from a study of low-dose radiotherapy and immunotherapy resistance in tumors. The time point was: after trial treatment. Specified treatment: LDRT plus nivolumab, ipilimumab, low-dose cyclophosphamide and aspirin (RACIN trial). The donors' regimen was nivolumab, ipilimumab, aspirin, low-dose cyclophosphamide and low-dose radiotherapy. First-strand cDNA relied on TRAV- and TRBV-specific primers spanning alpha and beta chains. The authors ran 15 to 25 PCR cycles to amplify TCRs with a constant-region primer and V-primer adapter. Each CDR3 protein gets one entry after TCRdb re-called the reads with MiXCR. The sample yields roughly 40,000 distinct CDR3 sequences, 25% to 30% seen once.

This receptor was taken from a male donor with prostate cancer. Sequenced here: PBMCs, sampled after low-dose radiotherapy plus immunotherapy. The chain couples TRBV7-9 to TRBJ1-2; 7 bases align to TRBD1. DNA of the CDR3: TGTGCCAGCAGCCGAGGGGGCGATGGCTACACCTTC. Translated, it gives CASSRGGDGYTF.